The present entry profiles one TCR beta chain with its context. The antigen this receptor binds is unknown. No quality values exist for individual bases; no much larger clone is one base distant. V loses 0 bases, J loses 2 bases, and the germline ends lie 11 bases apart. Taken from cysteine to phenylalanine, the CDR3 has 15 residues. The CDR3 DNA has 45 bases and is translated from base 1. For CDR1 and CDR2, the germline V gene (reference sequence) lists LNHNV and YYDKDF. The data were obtained in a study of blood T cell repertoires in COVID-19 (TCRdb year 2020). Regarding the research as a whole: Collaborator samples came from the United States, Italy and Spain and covered acute and convalescent phases of COVID-19. Deeply sampled blood TCRbeta repertoires from subjects exposed to, actively infected with, or recovered from COVID-19 were included in the dataset. The repertoires were released in a freely available public database intended as a resource for research on the immune response to SARS-CoV-2. A de-identified subject ID, COVID-19 status, age in years and sex were almost always included in the sample metadata. The material from the prospective study consisted of cDNA or gDNA derived from T cells, B-cell-depleted T cells, or PBMCs. Where HLA class I and class II types were available, the types were taken from metadata supplied by the sample provider, not from assay-based typing. Samples came from the ongoing ImmuneRACE study (first 160 participants) plus 1,254 subjects from 6 global collaborators.

TCRbeta CDR3 regions were amplified from genomic DNA using the immunoSEQ Assay, a bias-controlled multiplex PCR. Concerning the study's data processing: Within the assay, amplification of reference gene primers was used to estimate how many nucleated cells each sample contained. To quantify the absolute abundance of each unique TCRbeta CDR3 rearrangement, sequence reads were collapsed and filtered. Productive Simpson clonality was computed per sample as the square root of Simpson's diversity index over productive rearrangements. TCRdb mirrors the immuneACCESS table, restricted to in-frame sequences. Some clones are absent from its copies; in checked studies, under half trace to an unresolved V gene, and the reason for the others is unknown. V and J calls and clone size are those listed in that table; D and trimming were worked out from the DNA. This sample lists over 120,000 clones; around 81% were detected once. The top ten hold approximately 8% of the sample.

Each collaborating institution followed its own protocols to collect whole blood in K2EDTA tubes. For TCRbeta analysis, collaborators shipped samples in one of three forms: frozen whole blood, isolated PBMCs, or DNA extracted from either of those sample types. What the work shows at the level of the full study, not this receptor alone: Clinical and demographic metadata were provided uncurated, with the amount varying by source and participant.

The sequence was obtained from a human donor in a cohort sampled during active COVID-19. The specimen sequenced was peripheral blood. The chain uses TRBV15 and TRBJ2-7; the D segment could be TRBD2, given 6 matching bases. CDR3 sequence: CATSRDTGATYEQYF. The DNA is TGTGCCACCAGCAGAGATACGGGAGCGACCTACGAGCAGTACTTC.